Following are 23 T cell receptor beta chains from one sample sequenced in a study of blood T cell repertoires in COVID-19. The method was immunoSEQ multiplex PCR; TCRdb's version includes in-frame clones alone and lacks a portion of them. In the table there are under 200,000 clones, around 84% of which are singletons. The sequencing input was peripheral blood. The origin of the receptors is a man aged 45-60 years with active or convalescent COVID-19.

The genes are TRBV7-8 and TRBJ2-1; 8 bases align to TRBD2. The germline CDR1 and CDR2 sequences are SGHVS and FQNEAQ. V lost 0 bases and J lost 7; bases outside the gene matches: 5. This CDR3 comprises 15 residues. Here the CDR3 reads CASSLALAGKNEQFF. For the CDR3, the DNA is TGTGCCAGCAGCTTAGCGTTAGCGGGAAAAAATGAGCAGTTCTTC.

V gene TRBV6-2 or TRBV6-3 combines with J gene TRBJ1-1, with D tentatively TRBD1 (6 bases). The CDR3 is made up of 17 amino acids. Trimming left V 0 bases short and J 0 bases short, with 14 bases between. The germline V gene encodes CDR1 MNHEY and CDR2 SVGEGT. CDR3 in DNA: TGTGCCAGCAGTTACTCGATAACAGGGTCCATGAACACTGAAGCTTTCTTT. Its protein is CASSYSITGSMNTEAFF.

This chain links TRBV11-2 with TRBJ2-4; TRBD1 matches at 10 bases. Germline lookup yields CDR1 SGHAT and CDR2 FQNNGV. J lost 6 bases, V lost 4 bases, and 6 bases had no gene match. This CDR3 comprises 15 residues. CDR3: CASSSQGTGANIQYF. CDR3 coding DNA: TGTGCCAGCAGCTCGCAGGGGACAGGGGCAAACATTCAGTACTTC.

Turning to this clone: The same CDR3 also results from other DNA sequences found in this sample. The V and J genes are TRBV18 and TRBJ1-2; 10 nucleotides align to TRBD1. This CDR3 has 15 amino acids. Per the germline V gene, CDR1 is KGHSH and CDR2 is LQKENI. V shed 1 base and J 3 bases; nucleotides not matched to a gene: 2. CDR3 sequence reads: CASSPRTGGDYGYTF. Here the CDR3 DNA reads TGTGCCAGCTCACCACGGACAGGGGGGGACTATGGCTACACCTTC.

The table lists this clone with a count of one. This chain links TRBV9 with TRBJ2-7, with 9 bases identical to TRBD2. V was clipped by 2 bases and J by 3 bases; unmatched bases: 6. Germline-derived CDR1 and CDR2 are SGDLS and YYNGEE. This CDR3 comprises 15 residues. The CDR3 here is CASSVKSGGFYEQYF. DNA of the CDR3: TGTGCCAGCAGCGTTAAAAGCGGGGGGTTCTACGAGCAGTACTTC.

This sequence joins TRBV4-3 and TRBJ1-3, with 8 nucleotides matching TRBD1. Germline-derived CDR1 and CDR2 are LGHNA and YSLEER. The junction had 7 bases not matched to a gene; V was cut back by 0 bases and J by 3 bases. CDR3 length equals 17 residues. The CDR3 protein is CASSQDSQGARGNTIYF. The CDR3 coding sequence is TGCGCCAGCAGCCAAGATAGCCAGGGGGCGCGTGGAAACACCATATATTTT.

CDR3 sequence: CASSQTHTEAFF. The CDR3 DNA reads TGTGCCAGCAGCCAGACACACACTGAAGCTTTCTTT. V is TRBV11-3 and J is TRBJ1-1; D call uncertain. Germline V CDR1 and CDR2: SGHNT, YENEEA. Trimming left V 5 bases short and J 3 bases short, with 7 bases between. The CDR3 length is 12 residues.

V and J are TRBV9 and TRBJ2-1; 14 bases line up with TRBD2. Germline lookup yields CDR1 SGDLS and CDR2 YYNGEE. Trimming at V came to 4 bases and at J to 7 bases, leaving 4 bases not matched to a gene. The CDR3 totals 15 residues. CDR3 protein: CASSTRTSGRNEQFF. In DNA form, the CDR3 reads TGTGCCAGCAGCACTAGGACTAGCGGGAGGAATGAGCAGTTCTTC. Based on the CDR3 plus reference TRBV9 and TRBJ2-1, the full variable domain is DSGVTQTPKHLITATGQRVTLRCSPRSGDLSVYWYQQSLDQGLQFLIQYYNGEERAKGNILERFSAQQFPDLHSELNLSSLELGDSALYFCASSTRTSGRNEQFFGPGTRLTVL.

This clone was seen only once. For the CDR3, the DNA is TGTGCCAGTAGCCTCAGGGGCGACTATGGCTACACCTTC. Protein sequence: CASSLRGDYGYTF. The J gene is TRBJ1-2, the V gene TRBV19, with a weak D call TRBD1 (6 bases). Germline V gene sequence: CDR1 LNHDA, CDR2 SQIVND (reference sequence). With 6 bases removed from V and 3 bases from J, the gap between germline ends came to 11 bases. The CDR3 is 13 residues long. The variable domain in full, completed from reference TRBV19 and TRBJ1-2, reads DGGITQSPKYLFRKEGQNVTLSCEQNLNHDAMYWYRQDPGQGLRLIYYSQIVNDFQKGDIAEGYSVSREKKESFPLTVTSAQKNPTAFYLCASSLRGDYGYTFGSGTRLTVV.

The chain uses TRBV2 and TRBJ1-1; D remains ambiguous. The CDR3 loop spans 14 amino acids. Per germline, CDR1 SNHLY and CDR2 FYNNEI. Trimming left V 5 bases short and J 4 bases short, with 14 bases between. Here the CDR3 reads CASSPHGEGTEAFF. The DNA of the CDR3 is TGTGCCAGCAGTCCCCACGGGGAAGGCACTGAAGCTTTCTTT.

V usage is TRBV5-1 and J usage is TRBJ2-1, with 9 bases fitting TRBD1. The germline CDR1 and CDR2 sequences are SGHRS and YFSETQ. V was pared by 4 bases and J by 1 base, with 3 bases of the junction left unmatched. CDR3 size: 15 residues. CDR3 amino acids: CASSPGQGSYNEQFF. CDR3 sequence (DNA): TGCGCCAGCAGCCCGGGACAGGGTTCCTACAATGAGCAGTTCTTC.

The chain uses TRBV9 and TRBJ2-4; 7 positions match TRBD1. This CDR3 comprises 19 residues. V lost 3 bases to trimming and J lost 0 bases; unmatched junction nucleotides: 15. Germline values: CDR1 SGDLS, CDR2 YYNGEE. The CDR3 region has the DNA TGTGCCAGCAGCGAGGGGACAGACAGTTTCATACTAGCCAAAAACATTCAGTACTTC. Protein: CASSEGTDSFILAKNIQYF.

The count of this clone is one. The genes are TRBV28 and TRBJ2-4, with 8 bases aligning to TRBD2. V was pared by 1 base and J by 8 bases, with 7 bases of the junction left unmatched. Germline V gene data show CDR1 as MDHEN and CDR2 as SYDVKM. This CDR3 is 15 amino acids long. This CDR3 is CASSLSAGGWDIQYF. Written as DNA, the CDR3 is TGTGCCAGCAGTTTATCGGCGGGGGGCTGGGACATTCAGTACTTC.

The chain joins TRBV24-1 to TRBJ1-2, with 7 positions matching TRBD1. The CDR3 is 15 amino acids. The V segment lost 3 bases and the J segment 0 bases; nucleotides outside the gene matches: 3. Germline loops: CDR1 KGHDR, CDR2 SFDVKD. CDR3 coding DNA: TGTGCCACCAGTGATACGGACAGGCCTAACTATGGCTACACCTTC. Protein sequence: CATSDTDRPNYGYTF.

The rearrangement links TRBV29-1 to TRBJ2-7; 9 bases agree with TRBD1. There are 14 residues in the CDR3. The germline V gene has CDR1 SQVTM and CDR2 ANQGSEA. V lost 7 bases to trimming and J lost 7 bases; unmatched junction nucleotides: 14. CDR3 in DNA: TGCAGCGCCGTCGGGGACAGGGATCTGAGTGAGCAGTACTTC. It encodes CSAVGDRDLSEQYF.

This clone was seen a single time. The V call is TRBV25-1, the J call TRBJ2-7; maybe TRBD1 (6 bases). Trimming removed 3 bases at V and 3 bases at J, with 9 bases between. The CDR3 contains 13 residues. CDR1 and CDR2 from the germline V gene are MGHDK and SYGVNS. The CDR3 bases are TGTGCCAGCAGTGAGAGGACAGACTACGAGCAGTACTTC. Translation: CASSERTDYEQYF.

The chain joins TRBV11-3 to TRBJ2-5; 9 nucleotides align to TRBD2. Germline CDR1 reads SGHNT; CDR2 reads YENEEA. This CDR3 spans 17 amino acids. Losses at the gene ends were 1 base for V and 2 bases for J; bases not matched to a gene: 8. The chain's CDR3 is CASSLVSSGIRQETQYF. The DNA for the CDR3 is TGTGCCAGCAGCTTAGTCTCTAGCGGGATCCGGCAAGAGACCCAGTACTTC.

This chain connects TRBV7-3 to TRBJ2-6; D remains ambiguous. The CDR3 has 15 residues. In germline, CDR1 is SGHTA, CDR2 FQGTGA. V shed 5 bases and J shed 2 bases, with 10 bases lying between them. Here the CDR3 DNA reads TGTGCCAGCAGCCCAAAAGAGCCTGGGGCCAACGTCCTGACTTTC. It is translated as CASSPKEPGANVLTF.

The chain recombines TRBV5-1 with TRBJ2-1; TRBD1 agrees at 12 bases. V lost 4 bases to trimming and J lost 9 bases; unmatched junction nucleotides: 8. Germline lookup yields CDR1 SGHRS and CDR2 YFSETQ. The CDR3 is made up of 15 amino acids. The chain's CDR3 is CASSHGDRGQGEQFF. Here the CDR3 DNA reads TGCGCCAGCAGCCATGGGGACAGGGGGCAAGGTGAGCAGTTCTTC.

The chain combines TRBV9 with TRBJ2-2, with D unresolved. The CDR3 extends over 15 amino acids. V lost 0 bases and J 1 base, leaving 7 bases between the germline ends. Germline assignment: CDR1 SGDLS and CDR2 YYNGEE. This CDR3 is CASSVGAGNTGELFF. The CDR3 DNA sequence: TGTGCCAGCAGCGTAGGAGCAGGGAACACCGGGGAGCTGTTTTTT.

The CDR3 region is CATSRVPAGRNIQYF. CDR3 DNA sequence: TGTGCCACCAGCAGAGTCCCGGCGGGGAGGAACATTCAGTACTTC. The chain employs TRBV15 and TRBJ2-4; D perhaps matches TRBD2 (6 bases). V lost 1 base and J lost 7, with 14 bases in between. The germline V gene encodes CDR1 LNHNV and CDR2 YYDKDF (reference sequence). The length of the CDR3 is 15 residues.

This clone appeared many times. The genes are TRBV7-8 and TRBJ1-1; D not certain. Germline V gene lookup returns CDR1 SGHVS and CDR2 FQNEAQ. The V end was cut by 5 bases, the J end by 3 bases, with 13 bases between. The CDR3 covers 14 residues. In nucleotides, the CDR3 is TGTGCCAGCAGCCTACGGGTCTTGGACACTGAAGCTTTCTTT. This gives the protein CASSLRVLDTEAFF.

The genes are TRBV18 and TRBJ1-5; D call uncertain. The CDR3 length is 14 residues. V gave up 2 bases and J gave up 3 bases, with 8 bases separating them. Germline V gene lookup returns CDR1 KGHSH and CDR2 LQKENI. CDR3 region: CASSPNRDNQPQHF. CDR3 DNA: TGTGCCAGCTCACCAAACCGGGACAATCAGCCCCAGCATTTT.